These 25 T cell receptor beta chains were all obtained from the same sample, sequenced in a study of T cell changes during pregnancy in multiple sclerosis. Measured with immunoSEQ multiplex PCR; TCRdb has only the in-frame clones, and not every one. The data contain 20,000 to 25,000 clones, roughly 90% of them singletons. This sample comprised CD8+ T cells from peripheral blood mononuclear cells, obtained in the second trimester of pregnancy. The origin of the receptors is a female donor in good health, enrolled as a control in a pregnancy study.

V usage is TRBV27 and J usage is TRBJ1-2, with a weak D call TRBD1 (6 bases). The germline V and J ends were trimmed by 4 bases and 3 bases, with 15 bases remaining between them. Per germline, CDR1 MNHEY and CDR2 SMNVEV (reference sequence). This CDR3 has 15 amino acids. CDR3 in DNA: TGTGCCAGCAGTTCCACTACAGGGTTGGACTATGGCTACACCTTC. This translates into CASSSTTGLDYGYTF.

This clone was detected only once. This rearrangement joins TRBV6-1 to TRBJ1-5; D unclear. This CDR3 contains 13 residues. With 6 bases removed from V and 4 bases from J, the gap between germline ends came to 10 bases. Germline V gives CDR1 MNHNS, CDR2 SASEGT. CDR3 sequence reads: CASRPLLNQPQHF. As DNA, the CDR3 is TGTGCCAGCAGGCCCCTACTGAATCAGCCCCAGCATTTT.

The rearrangement uses TRBV19 and TRBJ1-1; tentatively, D is TRBD1 (5 bases). This CDR3 spans 14 amino acids. Germline CDR1 reads LNHDA; CDR2 reads SQIVND (reference sequence). With 7 bases removed from V and 3 bases from J, the gap between germline ends came to 15 bases. CDR3 protein: CASTNRAGDTEAFF. The CDR3 nucleotides read TGTGCCAGTACCAATAGGGCGGGGGACACTGAAGCTTTCTTT.

The chain uses TRBV5-4 and TRBJ2-3; the D is unclear. V lost 7 bases and J 1 base, leaving 10 bases between the germline ends. The CDR3 covers 13 residues. In germline, CDR1 is SGHNT, CDR2 YYREEE (reference sequence). The CDR3 DNA is TGTGCCAGCTATGGAAGCGGCACAGATACGCAGTATTTT. This codes for CASYGSGTDTQYF.

Only a few counts were recorded for this clone. The chain carries TRBV2 and TRBJ2-1; 7 bases are a match to TRBD1. Germline assignment: CDR1 SNHLY and CDR2 FYNNEI. After removal of 7 bases from V and 10 bases from J, the junction contained 10 bases not matched to a gene. This CDR3 is 13 amino acids long. Here the CDR3 reads CASTDRATGEQFF. In DNA form, the CDR3 reads TGTGCCAGCACTGACAGGGCCACAGGGGAGCAGTTCTTC.

Regarding this clone: Within the sample, other DNA sequences also encode this same CDR3. The V gene is TRBV7-2, the J gene TRBJ2-2, with a possible D match to TRBD2 (5 bases). This CDR3 is built from 14 residues. Deletions cut 3 bases from V and 5 bases from J, with 10 bases between. Germline loops: CDR1 SGHTA, CDR2 FQGNSA. The CDR3 coding sequence is TGTGCCAGCAGCTTTAGGTCGGGGACCGGGGAGCTGTTTTTT. This translates into CASSFRSGTGELFF.

V is TRBV13 and J is TRBJ2-1; D might be TRBD2 (6 bases). Trimming took off 0 bases at V and 9 bases at J, with 18 bases between the two ends. The CDR3 is 16 amino acids. Germline CDR1 and CDR2: PRHDT and FYEKMQ (reference sequence). The CDR3 sequence is CASSLGLGGGIGEQFF. In DNA, the CDR3 is TGTGCCAGCAGCTTAGGGTTGGGTGGGGGGATAGGTGAGCAGTTCTTC.

J is TRBJ2-6 and V is TRBV30, with 8 positions matching TRBD1. Germline V gives CDR1 GTSNPN, CDR2 SVGIG (reference sequence). The CDR3 loop spans 16 amino acids. J gave up 0 bases and V 5 bases, and 6 bases lay outside the gene matches. CDR3 region: CAWAGTGISGANVLTF. CDR3 in DNA: TGTGCCTGGGCCGGGACAGGCATCTCTGGGGCCAACGTCCTGACTTTC.

The gene calls are TRBV7-9 and TRBJ2-3, with 7 bases identical to TRBD1. The germline V gene has CDR1 SEHNR and CDR2 FQNEAQ (reference sequence). Trimming at V came to 5 bases and at J to 5 bases, leaving 7 bases not matched to a gene. This CDR3 is built from 14 residues. The CDR3 reads CASSTTGFGDTQYF. DNA of the CDR3: TGTGCCAGCAGCACGACAGGGTTCGGAGATACGCAGTATTTT.

The chain has TRBV6-1 and TRBJ2-1; 8 nucleotides match TRBD2. There are 15 residues in the CDR3. V shed 4 bases and J 10 bases; nucleotides not matched to a gene: 12. Germline CDR1 and CDR2: MNHNS and SASEGT. The CDR3 DNA follows: TGTGCCAGCAGTGTAGCCAGCGGGAGCCCGGGAGAGCAGTTCTTC. The encoded protein is CASSVASGSPGEQFF.

This clone was seen more than once but under ten times. At one of its ends the junction is not consistent with the germline gene, which may arise from a read error. The rearrangement uses TRBV5-6 and TRBJ2-7, with 9 bases fitting TRBD1. The germline gives CDR1 SGHDT, CDR2 YYEEEE. The CDR3 consists of 15 residues. DNA for the CDR3: TGTGCCAGCATCTTGGGACAGGGTCGTAATCGCGAGCAGTACTTC. Translated: CASILGQGRNREQYF.

The gene calls are TRBV27 and TRBJ2-1; 8 bases are a match to TRBD1. This CDR3 contains 17 residues. From germline, CDR1 is MNHEY and CDR2 SMNVEV (reference sequence). J was trimmed by 4 bases and V by 0 bases; bases with no gene match: 8. CDR3 sequence reads: CASSLSKGTGPYNEQFF. CDR3 DNA: TGTGCCAGCAGTTTATCGAAGGGGACAGGACCATACAATGAGCAGTTCTTC.

The chain joins TRBV30 to TRBJ2-1, with 9 positions matching TRBD2. Losses at the gene ends were 1 base for V and 0 bases for J; bases not matched to a gene: 10. In germline, CDR1 is GTSNPN, CDR2 SVGIG (reference sequence). The CDR3 contains 18 residues. CDR3 coding DNA: TGTGCCTGGAGTGGGACTAGCGAGTTCCCCAGCTCCTACAATGAGCAGTTCTTC. It specifies CAWSGTSEFPSSYNEQFF.

V and J are TRBV5-1 and TRBJ2-1; D is perhaps TRBD2 (6 bases). This CDR3 is built from 12 residues. Germline V gene sequence: CDR1 SGHRS, CDR2 YFSETQ. V was pared by 4 bases and J by 6 bases, with 8 bases between. This CDR3 is CASSQEGNEQFF. The CDR3 DNA is TGCGCCAGCAGCCAGGAGGGCAATGAGCAGTTCTTC.

This chain connects TRBV28 to TRBJ2-5; TRBD2 agrees at 8 bases. Germline loops: CDR1 MDHEN, CDR2 SYDVKM. The CDR3 runs to 14 residues. With 4 bases clipped from V and 2 bases from J, the junction kept 3 bases outside the gene matches. The chain's CDR3 is CASSSASGQETQYF. Here the CDR3 DNA reads TGTGCCAGCAGTTCCGCTAGCGGGCAAGAGACCCAGTACTTC.

The chain has TRBV19 and TRBJ2-1; D is undetermined. V was pared by 6 bases and J by 9 bases, with 9 bases between. This CDR3 region has 11 residues. Germline CDR1 reads LNHDA; CDR2 reads SQIVND (reference sequence). The chain's CDR3 is CASRATGEQFF. The CDR3 DNA reads as TGTGCCAGTAGGGCGACGGGTGAGCAGTTCTTC. The full variable domain, rest sourced from reference TRBV19 and TRBJ2-1, is DGGITQSPKYLFRKEGQNVTLSCEQNLNHDAMYWYRQDPGQGLRLIYYSQIVNDFQKGDIAEGYSVSREKKESFPLTVTSAQKNPTAFYLCASRATGEQFFGPGTRLTVL.

The chain links TRBV7-8 to TRBJ1-5; the D gene is possibly TRBD1 (6 bases). The CDR3 sequence is 13 residues long. Germline CDR1 reads SGHVS; CDR2 reads FQNEAQ. Trimming took off 6 bases at V and 4 bases at J, with 10 bases between the two ends. CDR3 amino acids: CASRQGFNQPQHF. The CDR3 DNA sequence: TGTGCCAGCAGACAGGGATTTAATCAGCCCCAGCATTTT.

The V and J genes are TRBV18 and TRBJ2-1; 9 bases agree with TRBD1. Germline V gene data show CDR1 as KGHSH and CDR2 as LQKENI. Trimming took 1 base from V and 5 from J; bases not matched to a gene: 0. This CDR3 is 14 amino acids long. The CDR3 DNA is TGTGCCAGCTCACCACGGGACAGGGACAATGAGCAGTTCTTC. Translated: CASSPRDRDNEQFF.

This chain uses TRBV27 with TRBJ2-3, with D perhaps TRBD2 (5 bases). Germline assignment: CDR1 MNHEY and CDR2 SMNVEV (reference sequence). The V gene lost 3 bases and the J gene lost 3 bases, with 16 bases spanning the gap. The CDR3 has 16 residues. Here the CDR3 reads CASSFNRESGTDTQYF. The CDR3 DNA reads as TGTGCCAGCAGTTTTAATCGGGAATCGGGAACAGATACGCAGTATTTT.

This rearrangement joins TRBV5-4 to TRBJ1-2; no definite D call. Germline loops: CDR1 SGHNT, CDR2 YYREEE (reference sequence). V dropped 4 bases and J dropped 0 bases, with 7 bases sitting between them. This CDR3 has 13 residues. The DNA for the CDR3 is TGTGCCAGCAGCACCAGTACTAACTATGGCTACACCTTC. Its translation is CASSTSTNYGYTF.

This clone showed up just once. The chain combines TRBV27 with TRBJ1-2, with TRBD1 matching 9 bases. The germline CDR1 and CDR2 sequences are MNHEY and SMNVEV (reference sequence). The CDR3 extends over 14 amino acids. Trimming removed 5 bases from V and 8 bases from J; junction bases left unmatched: 9. CDR3 sequence (DNA): TGTGCCAGCAGTCAAACAGGGGGCCTACGGGGCTACACCTTC. Translated, it gives CASSQTGGLRGYTF.

This chain uses TRBV25-1 with TRBJ2-7, with a tentative D call TRBD1 (6 bases). CDR3 length: 15 amino acids. Germline CDR1 MGHDK, CDR2 SYGVNS. V shed 5 bases and J shed 7 bases, with 21 bases lying between them. The CDR3 DNA reads as TGTGCCAGCAGTCCAACTGGGGGCCCAGCGGAAGAGCAGTACTTC. This encodes CASSPTGGPAEEQYF.

There are a few counts of this clone. This chain joins TRBV10-1 and TRBJ2-1; 10 bases map to TRBD2. The CDR3 contains 13 residues. V was pared by 6 bases and J by 8 bases, with 4 bases of the junction left unmatched. Germline-derived CDR1 and CDR2 are WNHNN and SYGVQD (reference sequence). The CDR3 DNA reads TGCGCCAGCAGGGAGCGGGGGGGTTATGAGCAGTTCTTC. This sequence encodes CASRERGGYEQFF.

The chain has TRBV7-9 and TRBJ1-5; tentatively, D is TRBD1 (6 bases). V shed 3 bases and J shed 7 bases, with 13 bases lying between them. Per germline, CDR1 SEHNR and CDR2 FQNEAQ (reference sequence). The CDR3 extends over 14 amino acids. CDR3 amino acids: CASSFGGGGQPQHF. The CDR3 DNA is TGTGCCAGCAGCTTTGGGGGAGGGGGGCAGCCCCAGCATTTT.

The rearrangement joins TRBV2 to TRBJ2-7; 7 nucleotides match TRBD1. Per the germline V gene, CDR1 is SNHLY and CDR2 is FYNNEI. With V trimmed by 11 bases and J by 7 bases, 11 bases remained unmatched. The CDR3 length is 12 residues. In nucleotides, the CDR3 is TGTGCCGGGTTAACAGGGGTGGGAGAGCAGTACTTC. This gives the protein CAGLTGVGEQYF. The variable domain in full, with the rest retrieved from reference TRBV2 and TRBJ2-7, is EPEVTQTPSHQVTQMGQEVILRCVPISNHLYFYWYRQILGQKVEFLVSFYNNEISEKSEIFDDQFSVERPDGSNFTLKIRSTKLEDSAMYFCAGLTGVGEQYFGPGTRLTVT.